Sequencing of this T cell receptor (beta chain) was carried out in a study of a mutant IDH1 vaccine in newly diagnosed glioma (dated by TCRdb to the early 2020s). Regarding the study in general: In the chemotherapy-containing groups, vaccination started alongside temozolomide cycles, whereas in patients who had radiotherapy alone it started 4-6 weeks after radiotherapy. Of the 25 to 35 patients who were treated, about 62% were male and 37.5% were female, and the mean age was around 43 years. Prior to enrollment, standard therapy consisting of radiotherapy alone, temozolomide alone, or radiochemotherapy with temozolomide had been administered to patients, with the combination being received by most patients. Visit V12 was the week-35 safety follow-up and visit V13 was the week-47 end of study. Peripheral blood was collected at six visits: V03 (baseline), V05, V07, V10, V12 and V13. Longitudinal TCRB deep sequencing was performed for around 23 treated patients wherever samples were available for exploratory analyses. What the work shows at the level of the full study, not this receptor alone: Vaccine-induced immune responses across multiple MHC alleles were detected in 93.3% of patients. Selection of PBMC samples for TCRB deep sequencing was based on availability. According to the authors, sample limitations meant that analyses of patient blood samples could not be reproduced. Pseudoprogression appeared unrelated to alterations in the top peripheral T cell clonotypes detected by TCRB sequencing.

The germline ends are 9 bases apart after V is trimmed by 5 bases and J by 2 bases. CDR3 length: 13 amino acids, cysteine to phenylalanine. The retained sequence is limited to the CDR3, 39 bases, with the frame set at the first base. Taken from the germline V gene, the CDR1 and CDR2 loops are MGHDK and SYGVNS. The time point label, read with the paper, signifies: week 47, end of study. A 20-mer mutant IDH1 peptide at 300 micrograms in Montanide made up each vaccine dose, which was injected subcutaneously together with topical imiquimod. Across visits V03 through V10, patients got a total of eight vaccinations, given in weeks 1, 3, 5, 7, 11, 15, 19 and 23. The donors had newly diagnosed IDH1-mutant astrocytomas of WHO grade 3 or 4 that showed loss of nuclear ATRX. The samples were drawn from NOA16, a multicentre, single-arm, open-label phase I trial in Germany that tested a mutant IDH1 peptide vaccine in humans for the first time. Genomic DNA for TCRB sequencing was isolated from EDTA blood with the DNeasy Blood and Tissue Kit.

This clone was seen a handful of times. No antigen is known for it. Base qualities are not at hand, and no much larger clone is one base apart. Library creation used the immunoSEQ multiplex PCR assay. Rearranged TCR beta chain sequences were amplified using the hsTCRB Kit according to the manufacturer's protocol. TCRB libraries were sequenced on an Illumina MiSeq. As for the authors' bioinformatics: The kit vendor's proprietary platform handled demultiplexing, trimming and gene mapping. In its TCRdb copy, this immuneACCESS table keeps in-frame sequences only and misses some clones. Where compared with another copy, unresolved V genes explain less than half of these, and the others have no known cause. V, J and clone size reflect that table, while D and trimming were determined from the DNA. This sample holds over 30,000 clones; around 87% were observed only once. Around 11% of the sample lies in the top ten.

The rearranged segments are TRBV25-1 and TRBJ1-2, with no reliable assignment of the D segment. The sample consisted of PBMCs, taken from a glioma patient whose treatment included an IDH1 peptide vaccine. The TCR sequence derives from a woman in her 30s with glioma. CDR3 loop: CASSRQENYGYTF. The nucleotide sequence reads TGTGCCAGCAGTAGGCAGGAGAACTATGGCTACACCTTC.